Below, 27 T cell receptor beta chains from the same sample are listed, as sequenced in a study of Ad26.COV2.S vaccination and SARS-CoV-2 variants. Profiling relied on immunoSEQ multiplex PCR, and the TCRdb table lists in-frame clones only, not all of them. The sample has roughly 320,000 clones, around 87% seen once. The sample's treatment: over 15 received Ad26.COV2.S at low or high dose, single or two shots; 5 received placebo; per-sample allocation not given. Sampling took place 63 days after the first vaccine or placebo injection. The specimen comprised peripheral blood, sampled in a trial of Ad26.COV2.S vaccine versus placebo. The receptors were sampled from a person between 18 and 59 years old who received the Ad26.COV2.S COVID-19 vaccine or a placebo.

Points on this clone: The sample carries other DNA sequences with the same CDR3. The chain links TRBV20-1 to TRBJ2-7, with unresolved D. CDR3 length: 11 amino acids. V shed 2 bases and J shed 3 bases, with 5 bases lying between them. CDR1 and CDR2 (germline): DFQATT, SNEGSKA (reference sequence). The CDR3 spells CSARLDYEQYF. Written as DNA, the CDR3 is TGCAGTGCTAGACTAGACTACGAGCAGTACTTC.

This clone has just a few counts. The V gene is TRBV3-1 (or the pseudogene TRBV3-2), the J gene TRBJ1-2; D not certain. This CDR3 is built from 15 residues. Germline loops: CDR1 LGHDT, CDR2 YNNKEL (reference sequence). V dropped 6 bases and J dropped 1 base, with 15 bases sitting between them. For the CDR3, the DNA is TGTGCCAGCAGTCCGGGTCCCACCCTTAACTATGGCTACACCTTC. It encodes CASSPGPTLNYGYTF.

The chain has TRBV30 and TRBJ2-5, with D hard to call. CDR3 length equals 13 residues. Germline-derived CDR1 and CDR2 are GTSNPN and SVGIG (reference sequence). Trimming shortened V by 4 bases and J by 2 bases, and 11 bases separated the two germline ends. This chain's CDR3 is CAWTSVGQETQYF. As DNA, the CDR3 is TGTGCCTGGACTAGTGTGGGACAAGAGACCCAGTACTTC.

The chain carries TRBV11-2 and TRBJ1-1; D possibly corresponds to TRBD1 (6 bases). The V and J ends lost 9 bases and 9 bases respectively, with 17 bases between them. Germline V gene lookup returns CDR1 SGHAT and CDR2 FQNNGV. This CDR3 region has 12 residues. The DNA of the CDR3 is TGTGCCAGTCCAGGGGACGGAGTGCAAGCTTTCTTT. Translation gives CASPGDGVQAFF.

The CDR3 here is CASSTQGEGHTDTQYF. The DNA for the CDR3 is TGTGCCAGTAGTACTCAAGGGGAAGGGCACACAGATACGCAGTATTTT. The chain joins TRBV19 to TRBJ2-3, with D possibly being TRBD1 (5 bases). Trimming shortened V by 4 bases and J by 2 bases, and 16 bases separated the two germline ends. The length of the CDR3 is 16 residues. From germline, CDR1 is LNHDA and CDR2 SQIVND (reference sequence).

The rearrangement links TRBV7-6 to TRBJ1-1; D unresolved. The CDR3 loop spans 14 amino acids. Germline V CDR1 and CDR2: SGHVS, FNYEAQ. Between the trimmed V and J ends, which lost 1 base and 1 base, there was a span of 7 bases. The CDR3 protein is CASSLDTTNTEAFF. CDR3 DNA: TGTGCCAGCAGCTTAGACACAACGAACACTGAAGCTTTCTTT.

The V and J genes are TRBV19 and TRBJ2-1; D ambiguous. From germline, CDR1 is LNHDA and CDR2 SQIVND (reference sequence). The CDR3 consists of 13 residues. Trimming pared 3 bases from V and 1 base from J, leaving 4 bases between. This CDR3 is CASSIRSYNEQFF. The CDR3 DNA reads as TGTGCCAGTAGTATTCGATCCTACAATGAGCAGTTCTTC. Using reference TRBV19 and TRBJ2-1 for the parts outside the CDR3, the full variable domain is DGGITQSPKYLFRKEGQNVTLSCEQNLNHDAMYWYRQDPGQGLRLIYYSQIVNDFQKGDIAEGYSVSREKKESFPLTVTSAQKNPTAFYLCASSIRSYNEQFFGPGTRLTVL.

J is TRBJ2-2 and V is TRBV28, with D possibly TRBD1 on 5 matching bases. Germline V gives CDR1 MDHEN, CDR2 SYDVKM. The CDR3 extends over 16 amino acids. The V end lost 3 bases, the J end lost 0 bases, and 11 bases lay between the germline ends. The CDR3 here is CASSFRGRSNTGELFF. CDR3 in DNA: TGTGCCAGCAGTTTTAGGGGCCGATCGAACACCGGGGAGCTGTTTTTT.

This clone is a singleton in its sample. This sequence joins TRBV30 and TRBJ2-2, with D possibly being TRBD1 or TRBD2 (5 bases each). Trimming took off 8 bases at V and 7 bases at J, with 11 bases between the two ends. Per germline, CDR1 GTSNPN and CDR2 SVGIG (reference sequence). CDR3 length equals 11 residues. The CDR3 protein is CAGGSGGELFF. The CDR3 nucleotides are TGTGCCGGGGGAAGTGGCGGGGAGCTGTTTTTT.

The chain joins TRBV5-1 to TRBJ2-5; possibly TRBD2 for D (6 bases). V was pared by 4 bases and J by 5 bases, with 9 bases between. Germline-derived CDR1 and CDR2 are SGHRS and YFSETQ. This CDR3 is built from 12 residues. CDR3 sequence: CASSQGRETQYF. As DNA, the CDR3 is TGCGCCAGCAGCCAAGGGAGGGAGACCCAGTACTTC.

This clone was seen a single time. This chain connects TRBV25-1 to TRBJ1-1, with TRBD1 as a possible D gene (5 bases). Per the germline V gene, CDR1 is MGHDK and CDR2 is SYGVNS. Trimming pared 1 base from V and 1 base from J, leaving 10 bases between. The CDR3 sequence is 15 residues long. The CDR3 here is CASSEFGGANTEAFF. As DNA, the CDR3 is TGTGCCAGCAGTGAATTCGGGGGAGCGAACACTGAAGCTTTCTTT.

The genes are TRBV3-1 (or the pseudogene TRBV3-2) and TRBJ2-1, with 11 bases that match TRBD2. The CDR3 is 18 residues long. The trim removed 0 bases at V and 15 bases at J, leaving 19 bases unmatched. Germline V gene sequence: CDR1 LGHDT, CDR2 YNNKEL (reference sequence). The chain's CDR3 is CASSQDLLDSSGGLALFF. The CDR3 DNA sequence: TGTGCCAGCAGCCAAGATTTGCTGGATTCTAGCGGGGGGTTGGCGCTGTTCTTC.

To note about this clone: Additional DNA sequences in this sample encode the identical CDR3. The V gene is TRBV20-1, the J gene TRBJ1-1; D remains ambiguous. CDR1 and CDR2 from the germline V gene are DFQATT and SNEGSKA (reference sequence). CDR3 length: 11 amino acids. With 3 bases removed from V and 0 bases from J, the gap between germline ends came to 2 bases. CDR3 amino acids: CSARLNTEAFF. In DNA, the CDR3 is TGCAGTGCTAGGCTGAACACTGAAGCTTTCTTT.

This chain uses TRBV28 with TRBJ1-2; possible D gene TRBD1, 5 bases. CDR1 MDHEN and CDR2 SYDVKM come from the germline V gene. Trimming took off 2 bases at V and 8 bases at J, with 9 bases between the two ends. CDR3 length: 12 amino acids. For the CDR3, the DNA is TGTGCCAGCAGTTTACAGGGTAAAGGCTACACCTTC. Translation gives CASSLQGKGYTF.

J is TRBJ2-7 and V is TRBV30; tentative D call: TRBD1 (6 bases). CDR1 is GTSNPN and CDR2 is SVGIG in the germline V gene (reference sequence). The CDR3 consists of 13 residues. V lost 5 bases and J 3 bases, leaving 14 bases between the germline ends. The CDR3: CAWGGRGFYEQYF. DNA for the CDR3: TGTGCCTGGGGGGGCCGGGGATTCTACGAGCAGTACTTC.

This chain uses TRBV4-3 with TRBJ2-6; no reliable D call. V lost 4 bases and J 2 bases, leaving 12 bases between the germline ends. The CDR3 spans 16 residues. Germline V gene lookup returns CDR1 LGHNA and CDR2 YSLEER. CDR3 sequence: CASSPPPHTGANVLTF. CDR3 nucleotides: TGCGCCAGCAGCCCGCCCCCGCATACTGGGGCCAACGTCCTGACTTTC.

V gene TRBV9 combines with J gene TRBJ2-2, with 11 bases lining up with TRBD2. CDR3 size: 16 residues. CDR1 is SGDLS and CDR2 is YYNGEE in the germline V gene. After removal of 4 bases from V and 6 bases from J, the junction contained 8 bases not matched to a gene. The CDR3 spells CASSLTSGIPAGELFF. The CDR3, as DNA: TGTGCCAGCAGCTTGACTAGCGGGATACCCGCCGGGGAGCTGTTTTTT.

The CDR3 DNA reads TGTGCCAGCTCACCACCTACAGGATATGGCTACACCTTC. It translates to CASSPPTGYGYTF. This chain joins TRBV18 and TRBJ1-2, with TRBD1 as a possible D gene (5 bases). The CDR3 length is 13 residues. The ends were cut back, 0 bases at V and 5 bases at J, with 7 bases in the middle. Germline V CDR1 and CDR2: KGHSH, LQKENI.

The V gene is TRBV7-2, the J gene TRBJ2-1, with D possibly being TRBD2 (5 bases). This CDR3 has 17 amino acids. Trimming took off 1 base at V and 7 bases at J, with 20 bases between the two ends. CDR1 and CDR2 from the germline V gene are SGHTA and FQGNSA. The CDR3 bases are TGTGCCAGCAGCTTAGACGCCAGACGGGGTTTGGGGAATGAGCAGTTCTTC. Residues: CASSLDARRGLGNEQFF.

CDR3 in DNA: TGTGCCAGCAGCGTTTCCGGAACGAGCAATCAGCCCCAGCATTTT. It encodes CASSVSGTSNQPQHF. The gene calls are TRBV9 and TRBJ1-5, with D hard to call. The V and J ends lost 2 bases and 1 base respectively, with 10 bases between them. The V gene's germline CDR1 is SGDLS and CDR2 YYNGEE. CDR3 length: 15 amino acids.

The CDR3 region has the DNA TGTGCCAGCTCACCTCCCCTTGACAACACAGATACGCAGTATTTT. It specifies CASSPPLDNTDTQYF. The chain couples TRBV18 to TRBJ2-3, with unresolved D. There are 15 residues in the CDR3. Per germline, CDR1 KGHSH and CDR2 LQKENI. The V and J ends lost 3 bases and 2 bases respectively, with 12 bases between them.

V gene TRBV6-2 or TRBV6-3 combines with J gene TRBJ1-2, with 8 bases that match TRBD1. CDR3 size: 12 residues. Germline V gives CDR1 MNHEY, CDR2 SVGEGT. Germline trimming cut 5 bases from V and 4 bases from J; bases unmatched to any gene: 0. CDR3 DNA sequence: TGTGCCAGCAGTGACAGGGGCTATGGCTACACCTTC. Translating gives CASSDRGYGYTF.

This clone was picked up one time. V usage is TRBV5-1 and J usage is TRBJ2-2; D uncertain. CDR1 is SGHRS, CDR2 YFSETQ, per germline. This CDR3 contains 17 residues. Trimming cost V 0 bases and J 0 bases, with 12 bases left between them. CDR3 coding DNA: TGCGCCAGCAGCTTGGCCCTCAATAGGGCGAACACCGGGGAGCTGTTTTTT. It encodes CASSLALNRANTGELFF.

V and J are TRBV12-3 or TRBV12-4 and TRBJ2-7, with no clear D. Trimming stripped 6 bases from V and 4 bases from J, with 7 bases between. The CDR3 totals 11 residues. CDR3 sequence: CASRTGYEQYF. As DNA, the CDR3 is TGTGCCAGCAGGACCGGATACGAGCAGTACTTC.

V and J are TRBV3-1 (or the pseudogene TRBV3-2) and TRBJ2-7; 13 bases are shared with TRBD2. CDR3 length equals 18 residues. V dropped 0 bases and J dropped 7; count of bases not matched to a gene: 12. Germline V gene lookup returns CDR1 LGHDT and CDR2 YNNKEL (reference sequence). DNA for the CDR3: TGTGCCAGCAGCCAAGATAAGATGGGACTAGCGGGGTTGGGTGAGCAGTACTTC. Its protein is CASSQDKMGLAGLGEQYF.

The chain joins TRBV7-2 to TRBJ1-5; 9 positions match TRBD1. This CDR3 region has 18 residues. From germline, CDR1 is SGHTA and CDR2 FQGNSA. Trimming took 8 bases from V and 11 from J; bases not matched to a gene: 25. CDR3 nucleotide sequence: TGTGCCAGCGGGTTTGGGTGGGGACAGGGCGGAAAAATGGCGGCCCAGCATTTT. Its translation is CASGFGWGQGGKMAAQHF.

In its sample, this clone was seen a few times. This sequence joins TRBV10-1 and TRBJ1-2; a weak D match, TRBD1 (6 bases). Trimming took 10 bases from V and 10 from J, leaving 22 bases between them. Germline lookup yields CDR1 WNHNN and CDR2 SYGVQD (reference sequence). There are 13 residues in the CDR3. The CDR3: CATHSSLTGNYTF. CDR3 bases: TGCGCCACCCACTCTAGCCTCACAGGGAACTACACCTTC.